These T cell receptor beta chains were read from a single sample in a study of OX40 agonist ivuxolimab in advanced cancers. Profiling relied on immunoSEQ multiplex PCR, and the TCRdb table lists in-frame clones only, not all of them. Of more than 15,000 clones listed, roughly 84% are singletons. The sample in question was CD4+ or CD8+ T cells sorted from blood, obtained in a trial of the OX40 agonist ivuxolimab. All receptors derive from an adult with an advanced solid tumor such as melanoma, head and neck, liver or kidney cancer. Both conserved end residues are part of each CDR3. D genes are given only for firm matches. Clone size, where shown, is once, few, many, or a class for clones that have expanded.

>few|.|TRBJ1-4|TRBV25-1
CASSSTVANEKLFF
TGTGCCAGCTCTTCGACAGTGGCTAATGAAAAACTGTTTTTT
>.|.|TRBJ2-7|TRBV29-1
CSVPGQGPYDEQYF
TGCAGCGTACCCGGGCAGGGCCCCTACGACGAGCAGTACTTC
>once|.|TRBJ1-1|TRBV7-9
CASSLLQYENTEAFF
TGTGCCAGCAGCTTACTACAGTACGAGAACACTGAAGCTTTCTTT
>.|.|TRBJ2-2|TRBV6-1
CASSAPEGLLTGELFF
TGTGCCAGCAGTGCCCCCGAGGGGCTGTTGACCGGGGAGCTGTTTTTT
>.|TRBD2|TRBJ2-1|TRBV2
CASRAGLAGWDEQFF
TGTGCCAGCAGAGCCGGACTAGCGGGGTGGGATGAGCAGTTCTTC
>.|.|TRBJ2-5|TRBV27
CASSLYTGTKETQYF
TGTGCCAGCAGTCTCTATACCGGGACCAAAGAGACCCAGTACTTC
>.|TRBD1|TRBJ1-2|TRBV29-1
CSVDGMGTGLGFNYGYTF
TGCAGCGTTGATGGAATGGGGACAGGTCTGGGGTTTAACTATGGCTACACCTTC
>.|.|TRBJ2-7|TRBV7-9
CASSPKQAFSYEQYF
TGTGCCAGCAGCCCGAAGCAAGCGTTCTCCTACGAGCAGTACTTC
>.|.|TRBJ2-7|TRBV12-5
CASGPGHEQYF
TGTGCTAGTGGTCCGGGACACGAGCAGTACTTC
>.|.|TRBJ2-3|TRBV29-1
CSVEGGRSSTDTQYF
TGCAGCGTTGAAGGGGGGCGAAGTAGCACAGATACGCAGTATTTT
>.|TRBD1|TRBJ2-3|TRBV18
CASSPVGQDGPGTDTQYF
TGTGCCAGCTCACCGGTAGGACAGGATGGGCCCGGCACAGATACGCAGTATTTT
>.|.|TRBJ1-4|TRBV7-1
CASSSSGEREKLFF
TGTGCCAGCAGCTCCTCCGGGGAAAGAGAAAAACTGTTTTTT
>.|.|TRBJ2-1|TRBV7-3
CASSLTPGGLSYNEQFF
TGTGCCAGCAGCTTAACTCCAGGGGGGCTTTCCTACAATGAGCAGTTCTTC
>.|.|TRBJ1-1|TRBV27
CATILGYEAFF
TGTGCCACCATATTGGGATATGAAGCTTTCTTT
>.|.|TRBJ2-7|TRBV13
CASSPVLAGEQYF
TGTGCCAGCAGCCCAGTTCTAGCAGGCGAGCAGTACTTC
>.|.|TRBJ1-4|TRBV30
CAWISGGNEKLFF
TGTGCCTGGATTTCGGGGGGAAATGAAAAACTGTTTTTT
>.|.|TRBJ1-6|TRBV5-6
CASSLGSASPLHF
TGTGCCAGCAGCTTGGGTTCGGCCTCACCCCTCCACTTT
>.|.|TRBJ2-1|TRBV6-5
CASSYNLYNEQFF
TGTGCCAGCAGTTACAATCTATACAATGAGCAGTTCTTC
>.|.|TRBJ2-7|TRBV6-1
CASSEPSHYEQYF
TGTGCCAGCAGTGAGCCATCCCACTACGAGCAGTACTTC
>.|TRBD2|TRBJ2-5|TRBV6-5
CASSYRGREEQYF
TGTGCCAGCAGTTACCGCGGGCGGGAGGAGCAGTACTTC
>.|.|TRBJ2-6|TRBV9
CASSVSNSGANVLTF
TGTGCCAGCAGCGTCAGCAATTCTGGGGCCAACGTCCTGACTTTC
>.|.|TRBJ2-7|TRBV27
CASSPTWTALSYEQYF
TGTGCCAGCAGTCCTACCTGGACGGCCTTATCCTACGAGCAGTACTTC
>.|TRBD1|TRBJ1-2|TRBV19
CASRQTGGYGYTF
TGTGCCAGTAGACAGACAGGGGGCTATGGCTACACCTTC
>.|.|TRBJ2-1|TRBV7-7
CASSLKGRTAYNEQFF
TGTGCCAGCAGCTTGAAGGGGCGGACAGCCTACAATGAGCAGTTCTTC
>once|TRBD1|TRBJ1-2|TRBV11-2
CASSPGQGVYGYTF
TGTGCCAGCAGCCCTGGACAGGGCGTTTATGGCTACACCTTC
>.|.|TRBJ2-7|TRBV9
CASSVVPDTYEQYF
TGTGCCAGCAGCGTAGTTCCGGACACCTACGAGCAGTACTTC
>.|.|TRBJ2-7|TRBV14
CASSQVRGPSYEQYF
TGTGCCAGCAGCCAAGTTCGGGGCCCCTCCTACGAGCAGTACTTC
>.|.|TRBJ2-2|TRBV6-5
CASSPLYPGELFF
TGTGCCAGCAGCCCCCTATACCCCGGGGAGCTGTTTTTT
>.|.|TRBJ1-2|TRBV6-4
CASSSFRTFYGYTF
TGTGCCAGCAGTAGTTTTCGGACCTTCTATGGCTACACCTTC
>.|.|TRBJ1-5|TRBV29-1
CSVVLESSNQPQHF
TGCAGCGTGGTTCTGGAGAGCTCCAATCAGCCCCAGCATTTT
>.|.|TRBJ2-3|TRBV18
CASSVTGGQGDTQYF
TGTGCCAGCTCAGTAACGGGGGGCCAAGGAGATACGCAGTATTTT
>.|.|TRBJ2-7|TRBV27
CASSFGAGNYEQYF
TGTGCCAGCAGTTTTGGGGCAGGGAACTACGAGCAGTACTTC
>.|TRBD1|TRBJ2-7|TRBV27
CASGVRDRALYEQYF
TGTGCCAGCGGAGTGCGGGACAGGGCCCTTTACGAGCAGTACTTC
>.|.|TRBJ2-5|TRBV10-2
CASSESTQMETQYF
TGCGCCAGCAGTGAGTCGACTCAAATGGAGACCCAGTACTTC
>.|.|TRBJ1-2|TRBV27
CASRALDGYTF
TGTGCCAGCAGGGCCTTGGATGGCTACACCTTC
>.|.|TRBJ2-3|TRBV27
CASSLARGKGTDTQYF
TGTGCCAGCAGTTTAGCCCGGGGGAAAGGCACAGATACGCAGTATTTT
>few|.|TRBJ2-1|TRBV11-2
CASSYYNEQFF
TGTGCCAGCAGCTACTACAATGAGCAGTTCTTC
>.|.|TRBJ2-7|TRBV4-1
CASSHIGLGINSYEQYF
TGCGCCAGCAGCCACATAGGCTTAGGGATAAACTCCTACGAGCAGTACTTC
>.|.|TRBJ1-4|TRBV5-5
CASSLRGDSSRLFF
TGTGCCAGCAGCTTGAGGGGCGATTCTTCGAGACTGTTTTTT
>.|.|TRBJ2-1|TRBV6-5
CASSYRSARINEQFF
TGTGCCAGCAGTTATCGTTCGGCAAGGATTAATGAGCAGTTCTTC
>once|.|TRBJ2-3|TRBV6-6
CASSLPRGNTQYF
TGTGCCAGCAGTTTGCCCCGGGGTAATACGCAGTATTTT
>once|.|TRBJ2-3|TRBV9
CASSVSSDTQYF
TGTGCCAGCAGCGTATCATCAGATACGCAGTATTTT
>.|.|TRBJ1-1|TRBV27
CASSSGFGNTEAFF
TGTGCCAGCAGTTCAGGGTTTGGGAACACTGAAGCTTTCTTT
>.|TRBD1|TRBJ2-7|TRBV7-9
CASSSIPGTGAYEQYF
TGTGCCAGCAGCTCGATTCCTGGGACAGGGGCTTACGAGCAGTACTTC
>.|.|TRBJ2-7|TRBV11-2
CASSYRQTSYEQYF
TGTGCCAGCAGCTATCGCCAGACCTCCTACGAGCAGTACTTC
>.|.|TRBJ1-3|TRBV6-1
CASRGWGSSGNTIYF
TGTGCCAGCAGGGGATGGGGCAGCTCTGGAAACACCATATATTTT
>.|.|TRBJ1-1|TRBV5-4
CASSSWLNTEAFF
TGTGCCAGCAGCTCTTGGCTGAACACTGAAGCTTTCTTT
>.|.|TRBJ2-1|TRBV7-9
CASTTGQGAHEQFF
TGTGCCAGCACCACGGGACAAGGGGCCCATGAGCAGTTCTTC
>.|TRBD1|TRBJ2-7|TRBV15
CATSRDRHRGNEQYF
TGTGCCACCAGCAGAGATCGGCACAGGGGGAACGAGCAGTACTTC
>.|TRBD2|TRBJ2-3|TRBV9
CASQRGGTDTQYF
TGTGCCAGTCAGCGGGGGGGCACAGATACGCAGTATTTT
>.|TRBD2|TRBJ2-1|TRBV4-2
CASSRGGYNEQFF
TGTGCCAGCAGCCGCGGGGGCTACAATGAGCAGTTCTTC
>.|TRBD1|TRBJ1-2|TRBV27
CASKDDRDGYTF
TGTGCCAGCAAAGACGACAGGGATGGCTACACCTTC
>.|.|TRBJ1-5|TRBV27
CASSFSGINQPQHF
TGTGCCAGCAGTTTCTCAGGGATCAATCAGCCCCAGCATTTT
>.|.|TRBJ2-7|TRBV6-5
CASSYSWGSYEQYF
TGTGCCAGCAGTTACTCGTGGGGGAGCTACGAGCAGTACTTC
>.|TRBD1|TRBJ2-7|TRBV4-1
CASSQGEVPGQGIYEQYF
TGCGCCAGCAGCCAAGGGGAGGTACCGGGACAGGGGATCTACGAGCAGTACTTC
>.|.|TRBJ1-1|TRBV29-1
CSVSMSSEAFF
TGCAGCGTTAGTATGAGTTCTGAAGCTTTCTTT
>.|TRBD1|TRBJ2-2|TRBV5-1
CASRGQERLTNTGELFF
TGCGCCAGCAGGGGACAGGAAAGACTAACGAACACCGGGGAGCTGTTTTTT